This TCR beta chain emerged from a study of T-cell memory formation after mild COVID-19 (dated by TCRdb to 2020 to 2023). In terms of the full investigation: TCR sequence clusters from the two donors were largely donor specific. Longitudinal TCRalpha and TCRbeta repertoire sequencing tracked T-cell clones expanding and contracting after mild COVID-19 in two donors. The cohort comprised two young, previously healthy adult volunteers, one female and one male.

To note about this clonotype: Which antigen it targets is not known. Qualities for individual bases were not recorded, and no much larger clone is one base off.

TCRdb shows the sequencer as Illumina NovaSeq 6000. Using 5'RACE with constant-segment primers, TCRalpha and TCRbeta cDNA libraries were constructed, with sample barcodes and unique molecular identifiers added in the process. RNA was extracted from every sample with Trizol reagent. The libraries were amplified in two PCR steps, and the second step added a second sample barcode and Illumina TruSeq adapters. Sequencing of libraries was performed on an Illumina NovaSeq with 2 x 150 bp paired-end reads. The original methods were these. Reads were demultiplexed and collapsed into UMI-guided consensus sequences with migec v1.2.7. With mixcr v2.1.11, UMI consensuses were aligned to TRA and TRB V and J templates and assembled into clonotypes. Expanded or contracted clonotypes were those called significant by both edgeR and NoisET, with noise models trained on biological replicates. For edgeR calls, a false discovery rate-adjusted p below 0.01 and a log2 fold-change threshold of 1 were applied. As an exploratory analysis of dynamics, max-normalized trajectories of the 1000 most abundant clonotypes were examined by PCA with hierarchical clustering. The CD4 or CD8 phenotype of responding clones was assigned using the separately sequenced CD4+ and CD8+ repertoires. TCRdb cleaned the public reads at Q25 with fastp, built clones with MiXCR and kept in-frame beta chains. Rows are unified per CDR3 protein, each entry keeping the most common DNA and genes. These V and J calls derive from TCRdb rather than the authors' analysis. In this sample the table shows about 560,000 distinct CDR3 sequences, about 20% of which occur a single time. Clones ranked in the top ten supply roughly 8.1% of the sample.

The junction shows trimming of 1 base on V and 4 bases on J, and the gene matches do not reach 16 bases of it. Per the germline V gene, SGHRS is the CDR1 and YFSETQ is the CDR2. Inclusive of the bounding cysteine and phenylalanine, the CDR3 is 18 residues long. Kept here is only the CDR3 DNA, which spans 54 bases and is read in frame from base 1. Ficoll-Paque density gradient centrifugation was used to isolate PBMCs. The paper as a whole reports these results and caveats: Balanced CD4/CD8 phenotypes were observed for clones contracting from day 15 to 85, whereas a bias towards CD4+ was observed for a second wave of clones expanding from day 15 to 37. The second-wave clones that peaked on day 37 were not confirmed to be SARS-CoV-2 specific. Only two mild cases were covered in the study, and larger cohorts including severe cases with pre-infection samples were considered necessary. Contracting CD4+ clones were located mainly in the CM and EM memory subsets, whereas CD8+ clones were found to be enriched in EMRA. The detection of some responding clones in pre-infection memory suggests that pre-existing cross-reactive memory T cells joined the SARS-CoV-2 response.

This sequence originates from an adult woman who had mild COVID-19 (a few samples of this study predate the infection). The sample titles of this study are shuffled in the database, so cell type and time point are left out; the donor was told from shared clones. Sequencing was done on a sample of PBMCs or a T cell subset sorted from them (not recorded which). The chain employs TRBV5-1 and TRBJ1-2, and 7 junction bases match TRBD1. The bases read TGCGCCAGCAGCTTGTCGGGGACAGTGCAAACCGGAGGCTATGGCTACACCTTC. It specifies CASSLSGTVQTGGYGYTF.